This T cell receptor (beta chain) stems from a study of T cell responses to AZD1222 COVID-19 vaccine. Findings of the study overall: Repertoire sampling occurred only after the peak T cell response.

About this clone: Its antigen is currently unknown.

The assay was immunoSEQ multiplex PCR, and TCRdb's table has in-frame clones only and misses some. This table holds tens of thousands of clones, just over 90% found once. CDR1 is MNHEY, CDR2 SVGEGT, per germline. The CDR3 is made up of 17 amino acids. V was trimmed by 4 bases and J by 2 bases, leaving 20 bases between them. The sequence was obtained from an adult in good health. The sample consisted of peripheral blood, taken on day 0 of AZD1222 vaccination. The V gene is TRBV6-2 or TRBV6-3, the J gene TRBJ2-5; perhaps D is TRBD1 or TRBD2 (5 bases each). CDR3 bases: TGTGCCAGCAGTTGGATGAGGGGAAAGCTAGGGCAAGAGACCCAGTACTTC. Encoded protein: CASSWMRGKLGQETQYF.